This T cell receptor (beta chain) was captured in a study of blood T cell repertoires in COVID-19. At the level of the study: The samples span acute and convalescent COVID-19 from the United States, Italy and Spain. T cells, B-cell-depleted T cells, or PBMCs provided the cDNA or gDNA that served as material.

Authors' data handling: Nucleated cell counts were estimated from reference gene primer amplification. Sequencing was performed with immunoSEQ multiplex PCR; in TCRdb, only in-frame clones are kept and a portion is missing. V and J calls and clone size come straight from that table; D and trimming were deduced from the DNA. This table has 80,000 to 95,000 clones, approximately 80% appearing once. V was clipped by 6 bases and J by 6 bases; unmatched bases: 6. Germline assignment: CDR1 SEHNR and CDR2 FQNEAQ (reference sequence). The CDR3 runs to 14 residues. The chain uses TRBV7-9 and TRBJ2-3, with 10 bases that match TRBD1. Sequencing input: peripheral blood. The source is a woman aged 80 or over with active or convalescent COVID-19. The CDR3: CASSSGQGVDTQYF. Here the CDR3 DNA reads TGTGCCAGCAGTTCTGGACAGGGGGTTGATACGCAGTATTTT.